This T cell receptor (beta chain) emerged from a study of shared clonotypes between healthy human individuals. This clone was seen only once. Clones were read by immunoSEQ multiplex PCR, and TCRdb kept only the in-frame ones, dropping some. The data show about 1 million clones, about 70% seen once. Losses at the gene ends were 3 bases for V and 7 bases for J; bases not matched to a gene: 9. The CDR3 extends over 15 amino acids. Per the germline V gene, CDR1 is SGHRS and CDR2 is YFSETQ. The specimen was memory CD4+ T cells sorted from blood. Subset in this sample: CD45RA-negative fraction. The chain carries TRBV5-1 and TRBJ2-2, with 7 nucleotides matching TRBD1. This receptor was identified in a man younger than 35 in good health. CDR3 bases: TGCGCCAGCAGCTCCGGACAGGTCTCGGGCGGGGAGCTGTTTTTT. It yields the protein CASSSGQVSGGELFF. The variable domain in full, completed from reference TRBV5-1 and TRBJ2-2, reads KAGVTQTPRYLIKTRGQQVTLSCSPISGHRSVSWYQQTPGQGLQFLFEYFSETQRNKGNFPGRFSGRQFSNSRSEMNVSTLELGDSALYLCASSSGQVSGGELFFGEGSRLTVL.